This TCR beta chain was identified in a study of CD4 T cells in relation to SARS-CoV-2 and coronaviruses (dated by TCRdb to the early 2020s). Regarding the study in general: In the ViraFEST assay, PBMCs were grown with antigen for approximately 9 days, and TCR beta CDR3s were then sequenced to identify antigen-specific clonal expansions. HLA restriction was mapped for shared crossreactive spike epitopes using patient-derived lymphoblastoid cell lines. An HIV-1 Nef peptide pool or a no-peptide culture served as the negative reference condition. The Adaptive Biotechnologies TCR-sequencing kit was used for samples from a few pre-COVID donors and for the naive versus memory experiments, whereas the other data were Illumina-based. A different TCR-beta assay, based on Illumina, was used to sequence expansion assays from other donors in the study. At the level of individual TCR clonotypes, the study evaluated whether memory CD4+ T cells crossreact between the spike proteins of SARS-CoV-2 and those of common cold coronaviruses.

General findings and caveats noted by the study authors: No donor contributed both pre-pandemic and post-infection samples, which limited tracing the source of pre-existing responses. In approximately 60% of donors, memory CD4+ clonotypes turned up that crossrecognized SARS-CoV-2 and at least one common cold coronavirus spike. Crossreactivity analysis was centred on spike protein, so crossreactivity against other viral proteins was not assessed. The study was constrained by small numbers of patients and of tested TCRs. Compared with monoreactive clones, crossreactive clones had significantly weaker SARS-CoV-2-driven expansion, a result consistent with antigenic imprinting.

The receptor library was made with the immunoSEQ multiplex PCR assay. The authors' analysis ran thus. During preprocessing, nonproductive sequences were removed, as were CDR3s that did not start with C, did not end with F or W, or were shorter than 7 amino acids. Antigen-specific clonotypes were called with the MANAFEST web app, based on expansion relative to reference and other culture wells. A clone was considered positive if the clone showed significant expansion compared with the reference culture in 2 of 3 replicate wells at an FDR below 0.05. Positive clones also required significant expansion versus all other tandem wells and an odds ratio above 5. After three terminal residues were trimmed from each end, CDR3 homology was quantified as pairwise Levenshtein distance using the stringdist R package. Here the immuneACCESS table is served through TCRdb, limited to in-frame sequences with V and J called. Missing clones are a known gap in these copies; in checked studies unresolved V genes cover under half, and the rest lacks a known reason. That table supplies the V and J calls and clone size; D and trimming were determined from the DNA. Counted in this sample were 23,000 or so clones; approximately 72% of them appeared once. The ten largest clones represent roughly 12% of the sample.

A remark on this clone: The target of this receptor is not known. Per-nucleotide qualities are absent, and no much larger clonotype sits a single base away.

CD4+ T cells from unexposed donors were collected before the COVID-19 pandemic (2011-2018). The EasySep CD4+ T cell isolation kit was used to isolate CD4+ T cells once the cultures had run for nine to eleven days. As far as cell numbers permitted, CD4+ T cells from unexposed donors were tested for reactivity against SARS-CoV-2 S and N as well as four spike pools from common cold coronaviruses. About 1.8 million PBMCs per well were cultured in IMDM with approximately 4.8% human AB serum and 8.5 to 10 IU/ml IL-2. Half of the culture medium was replaced with fresh IL-2-containing medium on days 3 and 7. In general, triplicate replicate wells were used for every peptide culture condition. The leukapheresis product used for the unexposed donors was purchased from a commercial source. Ficoll-Paque PLUS gradient centrifugation was used to isolate PBMCs from either whole blood or leukapheresis product. PBMCs were either used fresh in the expansion assay or cryopreserved at -140 degrees C. The QIAamp Micro DNA Kit was used to extract genomic DNA from the CD4+ T cells.

Relative to germline, V is 2 bases shorter and J is 5 bases shorter, with 15 bases between their ends. Reading from cysteine to phenylalanine, the CDR3 counts 14 amino acids. Only the CDR3 region is kept as DNA, spanning 42 bases read in frame from base 1. CDR1 and CDR2 (GTSNPN, SVGIG) derive from the germline V gene (reference sequence). This chain joins TRBV30 to TRBJ1-2; TRBD1 is a possible D gene, resting on 5 matching bases. This receptor was obtained from a human donor in good health. The sequencing sample was made of CD4+ T cells from PBMCs, cultured in vitro. The sequence in DNA is TGTGCCTGGAGTCAACCGGGACGGAAGTATGGCTACACCTTC. This codes for CAWSQPGRKYGYTF.